Each of the 9 T cell receptor beta chains below was sequenced from the same sample in a study of tissue T cells after allogeneic stem cell transplantation. The time point denotes: mouse harvest day 7 after allogeneic transplant. The graft held 10^6 splenic CD5+ T cells and 10^7 T-cell-depleted bone marrow cells. The repertoire was sequenced with immunoSEQ multiplex PCR; TCRdb's copy has only in-frame clones and lacks some. The sample shows about 8,300 clones, over 40% of them seen only once. The sequencing input was gut tissue. The receptors originated from a female BALB/c mouse given C57BL/6 T cells with graft-versus-host disease after an allogeneic hematopoietic cell transplant.

Remarks on this clone: Mouse gene names apply. CDR3 protein: CASSLSGGVTGQLYF. The DNA read from the CDR3 is TGTGCCAGCAGTCTGTCTGGGGGGGTCACCGGGCAGCTCTAC. The chain combines TRBV24 with TRBJ2-2; 9 bases are a match to TRBD2. The CDR3 goes on 1 residue after the read ends, and that part is filled in from the germline J gene. This CDR3 region has 15 residues. V gave up 1 base and J gave up 4 bases; unmatched junction bases: 1. CDR1 KGHTA and CDR2 FRNEEI come from the germline V gene.

This clone turned up a few times. Genes and germline come from the mouse. The read comes to an end 1 residue before the CDR3 does, leaving the germline J gene to fill in the end. The chain employs TRBV2 and TRBJ1-3; TRBD1 aligns across 8 bases. This CDR3 comprises 17 residues. Germline values: CDR1 LGHNA, CDR2 YSYQKL. Trimming cost V 0 bases and J 0 bases; bases outside gene matches: 4. Incomplete CDR3 DNA: TGTGCCAGCAGCCAAGATAGGGACAGGATTTCTGGAAATACGCTCTAT. It translates to CASSQDRDRISGNTLY. The whole CDR3 sequence is CASSQDRDRISGNTLYF.

Judged by abundance, this clone is medium-sized. Gene and germline names: mouse. The sequenced fragment ends 1 residue before the CDR3 boundary, so the rest is inferred from the germline J gene. This chain uses TRBV5 with TRBJ1-4; 7 bases are shared with TRBD1. The CDR3 sequence is 15 residues long. J gave up 0 bases and V 2 bases, and 0 bases lay outside the gene matches. The V gene's germline CDR1 is LGHNA and CDR2 YNLKQL (reference sequence). The CDR3 sequence is CASSQTGVSNERLFF. The DNA read from the CDR3 is TGTGCCAGCAGCCAAACAGGGGTTTCCAACGAAAGATTATTT.

This clone was detected only a few times. Gene names and germline refer to mouse. The CDR3 loop is CASSLFQVNNQAPLF. The sequenced CDR3 bases are TGTGCCAGCAGTCTTTTCCAGGTGAACAACCAGGCTCCGCTT. The rearrangement joins TRBV26 to TRBJ1-5; no reliable D call. The CDR3 is cut off 1 residue early in the read; its end comes from the germline J gene. CDR3 length: 15 residues. The V gene lost 3 bases and the J gene lost 1 base, with 10 bases spanning the gap. Germline V gives CDR1 KGHPV, CDR2 FQNQEV (reference sequence).

By share of the sample, this clone is medium-sized (0.01 to 0.1%). The listed genes are named as in mouse. With the read ending 1 residue before the CDR3 end, the germline J gene is used to fill in that end. The chain uses TRBV5 and TRBJ2-7; 10 bases are a match to TRBD2. With 0 bases clipped from V and 5 bases from J, the junction kept 4 bases outside the gene matches. This CDR3 comprises 15 residues. Per germline, CDR1 LGHNA and CDR2 YNLKQL (reference sequence). Incomplete CDR3 DNA: TGTGCCAGCAGCCAAGACCCTGGGGGGGCGGATGAACAGTAC. Protein product: CASSQDPGGADEQY. The CDR3, in full, reads CASSQDPGGADEQYF.

As regards this clone: The germline and genes are mouse ones. The CDR3 end lies 1 residue beyond the end of the read and is filled in from the germline J gene. The chain employs TRBV2 and TRBJ1-3, with unresolved D. This CDR3 spans 16 amino acids. The germline V gene encodes CDR1 LGHNA and CDR2 YSYQKL. V dropped 0 bases and J dropped 4 bases, with 13 bases sitting between them. CDR3 residues: CASSQDGMGRGNTLYF. CDR3 DNA (partial): TGTGCCAGCAGCCAAGATGGGATGGGGAGGGGAAATACGCTCTAT.

Concerning this clone itself: Mouse names are used for the genes. The read is 1 residue too short to cover the CDR3 end, so that end is filled in from the germline J gene. The sample carries other DNA sequences with the same CDR3. The J gene is TRBJ2-3, the V gene TRBV26, with D perhaps TRBD1 (5 bases). The V and J ends lost 3 bases and 0 bases respectively, with 7 bases between them. The germline CDR1 and CDR2 sequences are KGHPV and FQNQEV (reference sequence). CDR3 length: 14 residues. Here the CDR3 reads CASSLDSSAETLYF. The part of the CDR3 DNA that was read is TGTGCCAGCAGTCTCGACAGTAGTGCAGAAACGCTGTAT.

Turning to this clone: Here the gene names and germline are mouse. The CDR3 is cut off 1 residue early in the read; its end comes from the germline J gene. The chain employs TRBV20 and TRBJ2-4; the D gene could be TRBD1 or TRBD2 (6 bases each). CDR1 is GFQATS, CDR2 STVNSAI, per germline. Trimming took 0 bases from V and 6 from J, leaving 13 bases between them. The CDR3 is 14 residues long. CDR3 bases read: TGTGGTGCTAGGGAGACGGGGGCCAGTAACACCTTGTAC. Amino acid sequence: CGARETGASNTLY. The full CDR3 is CGARETGASNTLYF.

A note on this clone: These gene names are mouse names. The read gets to within 1 residue of the CDR3 end, and the germline J gene fills in the rest. The rearrangement uses TRBV19 and TRBJ1-2; D perhaps matches TRBD1 (5 bases). Germline-derived CDR1 and CDR2 are FNHDT and SITEND (reference sequence). V lost 4 bases and J 2 bases, leaving 9 bases between the germline ends. The CDR3 covers 13 residues. The sequenced part of the CDR3 DNA is TGTGCCAGCAGTTTCGGGGGGAACTCCGACTACACC. Encoded protein: CASSFGGNSDYT. The entire CDR3 protein is CASSFGGNSDYTF.